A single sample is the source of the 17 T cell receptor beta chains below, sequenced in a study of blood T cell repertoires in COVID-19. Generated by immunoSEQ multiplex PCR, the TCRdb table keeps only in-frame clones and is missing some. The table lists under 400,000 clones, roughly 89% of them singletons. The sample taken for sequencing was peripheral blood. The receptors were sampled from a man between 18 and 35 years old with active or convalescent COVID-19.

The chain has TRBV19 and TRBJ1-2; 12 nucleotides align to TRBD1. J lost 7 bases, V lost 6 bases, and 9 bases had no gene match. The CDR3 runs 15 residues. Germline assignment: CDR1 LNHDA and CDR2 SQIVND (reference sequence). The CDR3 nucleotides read TGTGCCAGTAGGTGGACCGGGACAGGGGGCTTTGGCTACACCTTC. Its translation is CASRWTGTGGFGYTF.

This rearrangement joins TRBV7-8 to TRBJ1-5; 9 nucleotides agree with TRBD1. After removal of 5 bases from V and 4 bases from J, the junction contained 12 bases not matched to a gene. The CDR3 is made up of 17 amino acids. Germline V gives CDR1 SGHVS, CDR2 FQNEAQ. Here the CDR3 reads CASSRHRDRENNQPQHF. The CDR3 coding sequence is TGTGCCAGCAGCCGACACCGGGACAGGGAGAATAATCAGCCCCAGCATTTT.

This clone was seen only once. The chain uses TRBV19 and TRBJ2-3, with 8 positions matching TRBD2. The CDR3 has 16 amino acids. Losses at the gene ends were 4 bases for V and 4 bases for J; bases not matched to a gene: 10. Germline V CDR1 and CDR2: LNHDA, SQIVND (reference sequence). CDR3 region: CASSTSFGLAADTQYF. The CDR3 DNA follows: TGTGCCAGTAGTACGTCCTTTGGACTAGCCGCAGATACGCAGTATTTT.

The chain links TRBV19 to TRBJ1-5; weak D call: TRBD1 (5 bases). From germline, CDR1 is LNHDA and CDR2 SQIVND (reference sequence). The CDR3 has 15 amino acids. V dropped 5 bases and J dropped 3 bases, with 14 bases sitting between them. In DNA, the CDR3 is TGTGCCAGTAGTTCGGTGTGGGGCCTCAATCAGCCCCAGCATTTT. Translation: CASSSVWGLNQPQHF.

The CDR3 nucleotides read TGTGCCAGCAGCTACAATGGACAGGGGGTTTATGGCTACACCTTC. This sequence encodes CASSYNGQGVYGYTF. The J gene is TRBJ1-2, the V gene TRBV7-6; 10 bases agree with TRBD1. CDR3 length: 15 amino acids. The V and J ends lost 4 bases and 5 bases, in that order; junction bases with no gene match: 7. Germline V CDR1 and CDR2: SGHVS, FNYEAQ.

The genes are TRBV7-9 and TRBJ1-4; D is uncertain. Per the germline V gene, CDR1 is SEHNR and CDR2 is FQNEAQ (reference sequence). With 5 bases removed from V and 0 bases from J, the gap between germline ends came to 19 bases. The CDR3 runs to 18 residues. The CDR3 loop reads CASSPNLISSATNEKLFF. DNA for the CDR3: TGTGCCAGCAGCCCAAATCTAATTTCTTCCGCAACTAATGAAAAACTGTTTTTT.

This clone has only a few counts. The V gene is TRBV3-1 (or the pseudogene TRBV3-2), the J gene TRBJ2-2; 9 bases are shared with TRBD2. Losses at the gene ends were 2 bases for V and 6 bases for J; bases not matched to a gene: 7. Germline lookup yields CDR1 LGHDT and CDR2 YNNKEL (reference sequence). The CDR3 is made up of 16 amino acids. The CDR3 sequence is CASSQTQRGVPGELFF. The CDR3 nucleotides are TGTGCCAGCAGCCAAACGCAGCGGGGGGTTCCCGGGGAGCTGTTTTTT.

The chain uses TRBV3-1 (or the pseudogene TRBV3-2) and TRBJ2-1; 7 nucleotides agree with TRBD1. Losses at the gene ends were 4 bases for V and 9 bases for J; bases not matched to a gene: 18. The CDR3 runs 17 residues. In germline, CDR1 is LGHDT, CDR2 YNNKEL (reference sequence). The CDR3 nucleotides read TGTGCCAGCAGCCTTGGGGGAACAGGGGTTGGGCGCAGTGAGCAGTTCTTC. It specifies CASSLGGTGVGRSEQFF.

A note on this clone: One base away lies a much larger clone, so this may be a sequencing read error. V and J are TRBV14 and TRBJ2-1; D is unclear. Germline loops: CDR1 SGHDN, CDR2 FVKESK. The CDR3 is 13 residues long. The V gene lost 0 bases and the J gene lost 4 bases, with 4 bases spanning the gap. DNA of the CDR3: TGTGCCAGCAGCCAAGAAACTTACAATGAGCAGTTCTTC. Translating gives CASSQETYNEQFF.

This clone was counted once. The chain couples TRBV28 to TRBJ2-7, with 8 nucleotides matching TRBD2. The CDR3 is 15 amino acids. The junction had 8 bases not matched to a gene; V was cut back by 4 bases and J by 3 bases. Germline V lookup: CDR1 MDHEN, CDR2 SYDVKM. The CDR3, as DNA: TGTGCCAGCAGTTCAGCGACTAGCGTCGGCTACGAGCAGTACTTC. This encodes CASSSATSVGYEQYF.

CDR3 sequence: CASSLGRGDGYTF. CDR3 DNA sequence: TGTGCCAGCAGCTTGGGCAGGGGAGATGGCTACACCTTC. The chain has TRBV5-8 and TRBJ1-2; the D gene is possibly TRBD1 (6 bases). The CDR3 is 13 amino acids. Trimming removed 0 bases at V and 6 bases at J, with 9 bases between. In germline, CDR1 is SGHTS, CDR2 YDEGEE.

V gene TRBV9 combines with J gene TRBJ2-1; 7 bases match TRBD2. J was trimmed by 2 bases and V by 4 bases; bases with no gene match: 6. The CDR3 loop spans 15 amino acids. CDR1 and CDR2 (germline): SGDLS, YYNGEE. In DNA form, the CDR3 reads TGTGCCAGCAGCCCGCGGGAGAAGACCTACAATGAGCAGTTCTTC. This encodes CASSPREKTYNEQFF.

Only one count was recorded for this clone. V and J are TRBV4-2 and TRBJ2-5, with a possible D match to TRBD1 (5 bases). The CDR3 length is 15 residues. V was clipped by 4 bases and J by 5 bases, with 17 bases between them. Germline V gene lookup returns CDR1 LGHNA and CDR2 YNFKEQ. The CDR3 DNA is TGTGCCAGCAGCCTAAAAACAAGGGGCAGCGAGACCCAGTACTTC. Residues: CASSLKTRGSETQYF.

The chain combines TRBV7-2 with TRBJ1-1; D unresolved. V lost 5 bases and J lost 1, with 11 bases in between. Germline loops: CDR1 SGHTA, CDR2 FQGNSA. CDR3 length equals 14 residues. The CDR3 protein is CASSPAGRNTEAFF. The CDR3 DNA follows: TGTGCCAGCAGCCCGGCCGGGAGGAACACTGAAGCTTTCTTT.

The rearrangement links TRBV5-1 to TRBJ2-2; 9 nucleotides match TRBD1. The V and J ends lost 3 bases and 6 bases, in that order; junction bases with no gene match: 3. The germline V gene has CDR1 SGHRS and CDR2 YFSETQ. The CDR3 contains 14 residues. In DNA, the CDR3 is TGCGCCAGCAGCTGGGGGACAGGGCCCGGGGAGCTGTTTTTT. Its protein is CASSWGTGPGELFF.

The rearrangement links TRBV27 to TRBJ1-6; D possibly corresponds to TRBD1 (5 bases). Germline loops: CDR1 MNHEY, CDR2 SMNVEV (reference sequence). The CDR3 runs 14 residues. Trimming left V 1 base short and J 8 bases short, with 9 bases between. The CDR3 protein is CASSLWRGDSPLHF. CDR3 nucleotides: TGTGCCAGCAGTTTATGGCGGGGGGATTCACCCCTCCACTTT.

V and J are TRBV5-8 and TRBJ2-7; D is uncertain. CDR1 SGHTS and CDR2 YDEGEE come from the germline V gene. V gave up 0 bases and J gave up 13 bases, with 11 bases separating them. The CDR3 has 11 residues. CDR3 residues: CASSLVQVTYF. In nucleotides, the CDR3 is TGTGCCAGCAGCTTGGTCCAGGTTACCTACTTC.